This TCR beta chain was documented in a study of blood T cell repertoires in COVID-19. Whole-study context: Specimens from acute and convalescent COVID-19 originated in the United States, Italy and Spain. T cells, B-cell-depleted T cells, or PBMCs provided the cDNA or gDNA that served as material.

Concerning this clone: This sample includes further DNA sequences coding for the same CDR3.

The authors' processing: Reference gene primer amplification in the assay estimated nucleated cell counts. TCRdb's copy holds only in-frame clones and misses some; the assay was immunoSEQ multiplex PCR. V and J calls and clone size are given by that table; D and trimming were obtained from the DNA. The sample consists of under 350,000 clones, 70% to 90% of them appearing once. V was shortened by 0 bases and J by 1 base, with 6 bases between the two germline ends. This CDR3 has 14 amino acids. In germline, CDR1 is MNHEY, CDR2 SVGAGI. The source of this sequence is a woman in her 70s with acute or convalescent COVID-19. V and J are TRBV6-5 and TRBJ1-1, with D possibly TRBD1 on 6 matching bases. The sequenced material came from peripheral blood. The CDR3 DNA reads TGTGCCAGCAGTTACTCCAGGGGGAACACTGAAGCTTTCTTT. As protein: CASSYSRGNTEAFF.